This TCR beta chain was identified in a study of shared clonotypes between healthy human individuals. Study observations and caveats: Naive subsets tended to show greater estimated richness than memory subsets.

This CDR3 has 13 residues. CDR1 is SGHRS, CDR2 YFSETQ, per germline. Trimming left V 2 bases short and J 0 bases short, with 5 bases between. Concerning this clone itself: Its antigen is still unknown. Other DNA sequences in the same sample also yield this CDR3.

The CD4+ fraction was divided into a CD45RA+ naive subset and a CD45RA-negative memory subset. Sequencing used immunoSEQ multiplex PCR; TCRdb keeps in-frame clones, though not all of them. The data show around 1,100,000 clones, with 70% to 80% seen just once and 0.85% to 1% held by the top ten. The sequence derives from a man in his late teens or twenties in good health. Some clones in this sample may be carry-over from other donors' samples. The specimen sequenced was memory CD4+ T cells from PBMCs. Stated subset: CD45RA-negative fraction. V gene TRBV5-1 combines with J gene TRBJ1-1; no definite D call. CDR3 sequence: CASSLGLNTEAFF. The CDR3 coding sequence is TGCGCCAGCAGCTTAGGATTGAACACTGAAGCTTTCTTT.